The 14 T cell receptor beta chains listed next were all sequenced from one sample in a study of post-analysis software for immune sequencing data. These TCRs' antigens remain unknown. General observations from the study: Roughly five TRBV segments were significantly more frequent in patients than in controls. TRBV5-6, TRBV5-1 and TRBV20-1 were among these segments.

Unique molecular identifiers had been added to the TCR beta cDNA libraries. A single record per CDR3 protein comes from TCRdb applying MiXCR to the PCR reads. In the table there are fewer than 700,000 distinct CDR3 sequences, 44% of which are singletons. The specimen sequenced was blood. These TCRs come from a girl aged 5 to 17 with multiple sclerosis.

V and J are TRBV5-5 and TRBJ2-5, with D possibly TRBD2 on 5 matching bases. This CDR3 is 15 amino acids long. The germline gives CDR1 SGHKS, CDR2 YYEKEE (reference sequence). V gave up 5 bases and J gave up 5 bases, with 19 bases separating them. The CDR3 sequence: CASRRAKITKETQYF. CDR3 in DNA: TGTGCCAGCAGGCGGGCGAAAATAACCAAGGAGACCCAGTACTTC.

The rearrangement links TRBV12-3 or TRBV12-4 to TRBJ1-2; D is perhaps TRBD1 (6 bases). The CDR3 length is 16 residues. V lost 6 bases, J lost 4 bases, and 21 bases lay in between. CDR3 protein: CASSTLYGGPGYGYTF. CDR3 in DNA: TGTGCCAGCAGCACACTTTACGGGGGCCCGGGCTATGGCTACACCTTC.

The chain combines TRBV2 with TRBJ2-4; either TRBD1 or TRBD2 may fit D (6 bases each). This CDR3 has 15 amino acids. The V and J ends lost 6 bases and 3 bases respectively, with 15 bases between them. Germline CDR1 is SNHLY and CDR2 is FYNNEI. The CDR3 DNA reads TGTGCCAGCAGCGGTGGGGGGCTAGGCAAAAACATTCAGTACTTC. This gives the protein CASSGGGLGKNIQYF.

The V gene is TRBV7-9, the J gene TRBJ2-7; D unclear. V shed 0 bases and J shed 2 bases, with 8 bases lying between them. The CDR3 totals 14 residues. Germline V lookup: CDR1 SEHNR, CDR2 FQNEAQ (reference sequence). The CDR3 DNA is TGTGCCAGCAGCTTAGCAGCAGGCGCCTACGAGCAGTACTTC. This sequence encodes CASSLAAGAYEQYF.

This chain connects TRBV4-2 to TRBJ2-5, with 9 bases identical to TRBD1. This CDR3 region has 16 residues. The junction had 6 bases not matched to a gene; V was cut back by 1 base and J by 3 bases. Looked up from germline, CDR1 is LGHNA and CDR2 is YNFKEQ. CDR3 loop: CASSQGHWDREETQYF. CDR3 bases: TGTGCCAGCAGCCAAGGTCACTGGGACAGGGAAGAGACCCAGTACTTC.

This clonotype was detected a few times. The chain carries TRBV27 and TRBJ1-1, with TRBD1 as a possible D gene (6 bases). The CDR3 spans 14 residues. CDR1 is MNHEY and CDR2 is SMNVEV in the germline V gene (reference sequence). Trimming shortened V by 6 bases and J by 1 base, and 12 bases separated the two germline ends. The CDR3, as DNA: TGTGCCAGCAGCCCGGGACATGAGAACACTGAAGCTTTCTTT. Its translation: CASSPGHENTEAFF.

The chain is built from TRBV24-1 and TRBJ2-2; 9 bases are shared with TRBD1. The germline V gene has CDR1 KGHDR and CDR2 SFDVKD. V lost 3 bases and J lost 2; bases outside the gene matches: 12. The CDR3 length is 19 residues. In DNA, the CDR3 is TGTGCCACCAGTGATCCAAACCACCCGGGACAGGGCAACACCGGGGAGCTGTTTTTT. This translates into CATSDPNHPGQGNTGELFF.

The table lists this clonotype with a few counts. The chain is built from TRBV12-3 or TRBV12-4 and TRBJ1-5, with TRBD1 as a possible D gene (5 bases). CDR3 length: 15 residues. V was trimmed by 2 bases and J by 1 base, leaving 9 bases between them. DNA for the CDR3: TGTGCCAGCAGTTTAACCTGGGACAGCAATCAGCCCCAGCATTTT. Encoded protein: CASSLTWDSNQPQHF.

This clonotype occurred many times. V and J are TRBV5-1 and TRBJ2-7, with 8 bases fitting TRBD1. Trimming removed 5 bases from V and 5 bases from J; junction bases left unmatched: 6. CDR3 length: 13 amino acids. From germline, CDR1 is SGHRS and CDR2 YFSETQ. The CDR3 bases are TGCGCCAGCAGTTTAGGACAGGGAGACGAGCAGTACTTC. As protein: CASSLGQGDEQYF.

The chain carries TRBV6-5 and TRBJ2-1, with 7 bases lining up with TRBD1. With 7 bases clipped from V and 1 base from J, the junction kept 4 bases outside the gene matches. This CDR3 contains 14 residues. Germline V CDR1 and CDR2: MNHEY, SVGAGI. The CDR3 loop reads CASIKDRSYNEQFF. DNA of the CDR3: TGTGCCAGCATCAAGGACAGGTCCTACAATGAGCAGTTCTTC.

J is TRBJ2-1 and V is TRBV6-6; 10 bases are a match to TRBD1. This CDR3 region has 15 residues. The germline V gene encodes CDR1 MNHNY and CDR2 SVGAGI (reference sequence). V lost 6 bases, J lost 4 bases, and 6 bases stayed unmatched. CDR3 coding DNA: TGTGCCAGCAGGGTGACAGGGGGCATTTACAATGAGCAGTTCTTC. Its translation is CASRVTGGIYNEQFF.

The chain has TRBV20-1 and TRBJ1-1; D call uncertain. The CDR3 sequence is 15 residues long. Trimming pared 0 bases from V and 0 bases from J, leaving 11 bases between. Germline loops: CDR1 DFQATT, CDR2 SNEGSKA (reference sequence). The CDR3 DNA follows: TGCAGTGCTAGAGATCGGCGGGCCCTGAACACTGAAGCTTTCTTT. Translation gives CSARDRRALNTEAFF.

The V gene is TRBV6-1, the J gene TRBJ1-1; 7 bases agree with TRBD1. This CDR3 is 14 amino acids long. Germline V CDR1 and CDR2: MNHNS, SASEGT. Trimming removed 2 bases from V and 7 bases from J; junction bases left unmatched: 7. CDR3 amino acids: CASSEIWRDSEAFF. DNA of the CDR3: TGTGCCAGCAGTGAAATTTGGCGGGACAGTGAAGCTTTCTTT.

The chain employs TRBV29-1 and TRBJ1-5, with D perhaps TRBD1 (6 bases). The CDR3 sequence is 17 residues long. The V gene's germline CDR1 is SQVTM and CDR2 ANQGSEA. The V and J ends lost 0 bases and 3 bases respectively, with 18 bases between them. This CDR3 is CSVEDQGSTGNNQPQHF. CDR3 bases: TGCAGCGTTGAAGATCAGGGGTCTACAGGGAACAATCAGCCCCAGCATTTT.